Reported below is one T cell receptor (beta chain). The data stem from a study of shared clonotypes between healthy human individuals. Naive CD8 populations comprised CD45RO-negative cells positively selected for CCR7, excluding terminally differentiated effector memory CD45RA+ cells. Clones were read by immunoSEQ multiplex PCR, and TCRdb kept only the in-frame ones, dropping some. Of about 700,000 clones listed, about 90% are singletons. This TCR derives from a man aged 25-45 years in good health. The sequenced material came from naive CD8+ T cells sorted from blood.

In nucleotides, the CDR3 is TGCGCCAGCCGTAGCGGGAACTACAATGAGCAGTTCTTC. Its translation: CASRSGNYNEQFF. The V and J genes are TRBV4-1 and TRBJ2-1, with 8 bases that match TRBD2. Germline V gene lookup returns CDR1 MGHRA and CDR2 YSYEKL. This CDR3 is built from 13 residues. V gave up 8 bases and J gave up 3 bases; unmatched junction bases: 3.